This T cell receptor beta chain was recovered during a study of PD-1 blockade in classical Hodgkin lymphoma. About the study: Nivolumab dosing for patients was 3 mg/kg, administered intravenously every 2 weeks.

Points on this clone: The target antigen is unknown.

Profiled with immunoSEQ multiplex PCR; TCRdb holds only in-frame clones, not every one. The table lists about 60,000 clones, more than 75% of them singletons. Trimming shortened V by 5 bases and J by 1 base, and 8 bases separated the two germline ends. This CDR3 has 13 residues. Germline V gives CDR1 SGHTA, CDR2 FQGTGA. Each of the patients experienced relapse following autologous stem cell transplantation, and their brentuximab vedotin exposure differed. Study observations and caveats: Significant TCR diversity gains by C4D1 occurred in CD4+ but not CD8+ cells.

The starting material was peripheral blood mononuclear cells (PBMCs), obtained at baseline. V is TRBV7-3 and J is TRBJ1-1; no firm D call. The source of this sequence is a human donor with classical Hodgkin lymphoma. The CDR3, as DNA: TGTGCCAGCAGCATTAACTGGAACACTGAAGCTTTCTTT. Its protein is CASSINWNTEAFF.